Below, 32 T cell receptor beta chains from the same sample are listed, as sequenced in a study of T cell responses to AZD1222 COVID-19 vaccine. Method: immunoSEQ multiplex PCR; TCRdb's copy keeps in-frame clones and lacks some. The sample has around 96,000 clones, 80% to 95% seen once. Sequenced material: peripheral blood, taken 28 days after the second AZD1222 dose. All receptors come from an adult who received the AZD1222 COVID-19 vaccine.

The chain links TRBV7-3 to TRBJ2-2; 7 nucleotides line up with TRBD2. The CDR3 extends over 14 amino acids. V was pared by 9 bases and J by 0 bases, with 4 bases of the junction left unmatched. CDR1 and CDR2 (germline): SGHTA, FQGTGA. CDR3 in amino acids: CASGGGSNTGELFF. For the CDR3, the DNA is TGTGCCAGTGGCGGGGGATCGAACACCGGGGAGCTGTTTTTT.

V is TRBV18 and J is TRBJ2-2; D may be TRBD2 (7 bases). The CDR3 has 16 residues. The V gene's germline CDR1 is KGHSH and CDR2 LQKENI. V gave up 0 bases and J gave up 5 bases, with 13 bases separating them. The CDR3 region is CASSPPMGGLTGELFF. DNA for the CDR3: TGTGCCAGCTCACCACCGATGGGGGGGCTTACCGGGGAGCTGTTTTTT.

This clone was counted a single time. The gene calls are TRBV7-9 and TRBJ1-2; D gene unclear. V was cut by 3 bases and J by 1 base, with 6 bases left in between. The CDR3 runs 13 residues. Germline V CDR1 and CDR2: SEHNR, FQNEAQ (reference sequence). The CDR3 DNA reads TGTGCCAGCAGCTTGGAGGGTAACTATGGCTACACCTTC. Translating gives CASSLEGNYGYTF.

The J gene is TRBJ1-4, the V gene TRBV6-5; TRBD1 matches at 7 bases. This CDR3 contains 12 residues. Germline CDR1 and CDR2: MNHEY and SVGAGI. The V segment lost 8 bases and the J segment 8 bases; nucleotides outside the gene matches: 5. The CDR3 DNA sequence: TGTGCCAGCCAGGGGGGAGGCGAAAAACTGTTTTTT. This encodes CASQGGGEKLFF.

This clone was seen once. Mismatch with germline at one junction end may stem from a read error. The chain is built from TRBV7-7 and TRBJ2-3; 15 bases align to TRBD2. This CDR3 contains 18 residues. Germline V CDR1 and CDR2: SSHAT, FNYEAQ (reference sequence). CDR3 nucleotides: TGTGCTAGCAGCATAGGACTAGCGGGAGGGCCCTTCACAGATACGCAGTATTTT. Translating it yields CASSIGLAGGPFTDTQYF. Based on the CDR3 plus reference TRBV7-7 and TRBJ2-3, the full variable domain is GAGVSQSPRYKVTKRGQDVTLRCDPISSHATLYWYQQALGQGPEFLTYFNYEAQPDKSGLPSDRFSAERPEGSISTLTIQRTEQRDSAMYRCASSIGLAGGPFTDTQYFGPGTRLTVL.

The chain joins TRBV10-2 to TRBJ2-5, with TRBD2 matching 12 bases. Germline V CDR1 and CDR2: WSHSY, SAAADI. CDR3 length equals 14 residues. V lost 7 bases, J lost 2 bases, and 2 bases stayed unmatched. CDR3 sequence (DNA): TGCGCCAGCAACGGACTAGCGGGACAAGAGACCCAGTACTTC. Translating gives CASNGLAGQETQYF.

In nucleotides, the CDR3 is TGTGCCAGTAGTACGAGATACGACAGGGGAGGTCAGCCCCAGCATTTT. Amino acid sequence: CASSTRYDRGGQPQHF. V usage is TRBV19 and J usage is TRBJ1-5; 8 bases agree with TRBD1. The germline CDR1 and CDR2 sequences are LNHDA and SQIVND (reference sequence). V lost 4 bases to trimming and J lost 6 bases; unmatched junction nucleotides: 11. This CDR3 region has 16 residues.

The chain combines TRBV11-2 with TRBJ2-1; 8 nucleotides agree with TRBD2. This CDR3 region has 14 residues. Germline V gene lookup returns CDR1 SGHAT and CDR2 FQNNGV. V was pared by 9 bases and J by 8 bases, with 12 bases of the junction left unmatched. CDR3 coding DNA: TGTGCCAGTGCGGGGGGCTCTAGCTTCCATGAGCAGTTCTTC. It translates to CASAGGSSFHEQFF.

V usage is TRBV7-2 and J usage is TRBJ1-2, with 7 positions matching TRBD1. CDR3 length equals 14 residues. Per the germline V gene, CDR1 is SGHTA and CDR2 is FQGNSA. V lost 6 bases, J lost 4 bases, and 8 bases stayed unmatched. The CDR3 DNA sequence: TGTGCCAGCAGACCTGACAGGGACAGCTATGGCTACACCTTC. Amino acids: CASRPDRDSYGYTF. The whole variable domain, filled in from reference TRBV7-2 and TRBJ1-2, reads GAGVSQSPSNKVTEKGKDVELRCDPISGHTALYWYRQSLGQGLEFLIYFQGNSAPDKSGLPSDRFSAERTGGSVSTLTIQRTQQEDSAVYLCASRPDRDSYGYTFGSGTRLTVV.

The rearrangement links TRBV2 to TRBJ1-5; TRBD1 might be the D (5 bases). Germline-derived CDR1 and CDR2 are SNHLY and FYNNEI. V was trimmed by 3 bases and J by 6 bases, leaving 15 bases between them. The CDR3 covers 15 residues. The CDR3 is CASSDRAGEFQPQHF. DNA of the CDR3: TGTGCCAGCAGTGACAGGGCCGGAGAATTTCAGCCCCAGCATTTT.

The rearrangement joins TRBV5-1 to TRBJ2-1; 7 nucleotides line up with TRBD2. J lost 4 bases, V lost 4 bases, and 14 bases had no gene match. In germline, CDR1 is SGHRS, CDR2 YFSETQ. CDR3 length: 17 amino acids. As DNA, the CDR3 is TGCGCCAGCAGCCACCCACCTATGACTAGCAGATACAATGAGCAGTTCTTC. The encoded protein is CASSHPPMTSRYNEQFF.

This chain links TRBV3-1 (or the pseudogene TRBV3-2) with TRBJ2-6; no definite D call. Germline V lookup: CDR1 LGHDT, CDR2 YNNKEL (reference sequence). The CDR3 contains 15 residues. Trimming shortened V by 4 bases and J by 0 bases, and 7 bases separated the two germline ends. The CDR3 DNA sequence: TGTGCCAGCAGCCTTCACAGCTCTGGGGCCAACGTCCTGACTTTC. Translation: CASSLHSSGANVLTF.

The V and J genes are TRBV11-2 and TRBJ2-3; D is perhaps TRBD2 (6 bases). Trimming took 2 bases from V and 4 from J, leaving 10 bases between them. This CDR3 has 14 residues. Per germline, CDR1 SGHAT and CDR2 FQNNGV. This CDR3 is CASSLLWEADTQYF. The CDR3 DNA is TGTGCCAGCAGCTTATTATGGGAGGCAGATACGCAGTATTTT.

This chain joins TRBV12-1 and TRBJ2-5; the DNA was not compared with TRBD2, the D call given in the table. TRBV12-1 is a pseudogene locus. The CDR3 extends over 12 amino acids. The CDR3: CAGRTRQETQYF. In DNA form, the CDR3 reads TGTGCCGGGCGGACTCGCCAAGAGACCCAGTACTTC.

The V gene is TRBV9, the J gene TRBJ2-3, with a possible D match to TRBD1 (6 bases). The CDR3 runs to 16 residues. Germline CDR1 reads SGDLS; CDR2 reads YYNGEE. Trimming left V 4 bases short and J 3 bases short, with 18 bases between. The CDR3 here is CASSQEDSKLTDTQYF. Written as DNA, the CDR3 is TGTGCCAGCAGCCAAGAGGACAGCAAACTGACAGATACGCAGTATTTT.

The gene calls are TRBV21-1 and TRBJ1-6. TRBV21-1 is reported as a pseudogene. CDR3 length: 15 residues. The CDR3 loop is CASSNGTETNSPLHF. DNA of the CDR3: TGTGCCAGCAGCAACGGGACCGAAACAAATTCACCCCTCCACTTT.

The chain links TRBV18 to TRBJ1-3, with D possibly being TRBD1 (5 bases). V was shortened by 3 bases and J by 0 bases, with 9 bases between the two germline ends. The CDR3 has 15 residues. CDR1 and CDR2 from the germline V gene are KGHSH and LQKENI. The CDR3 nucleotides are TGTGCCAGCTCACCCGATGGGGGCTCTGGAAACACCATATATTTT. This sequence encodes CASSPDGGSGNTIYF.

The chain employs TRBV7-3 and TRBJ2-7; possible D gene TRBD1, 5 bases. CDR1 is SGHTA and CDR2 is FQGTGA in the germline V gene. V was trimmed by 8 bases and J by 0 bases, leaving 8 bases between them. The CDR3 has 12 amino acids. This CDR3 is CASSDNSYEQYF. DNA of the CDR3: TGTGCCAGCTCGGACAACTCCTACGAGCAGTACTTC.

The chain combines TRBV18 with TRBJ2-7, with D uncertain. V lost 1 base and J lost 7, with 11 bases in between. The CDR3 extends over 13 amino acids. Germline V gene sequence: CDR1 KGHSH, CDR2 LQKENI. In DNA form, the CDR3 reads TGTGCCAGCTCACCACGACGGCCCCGGGAGCAGTACTTC. Its translation: CASSPRRPREQYF.

This chain uses TRBV4-2 with TRBJ1-2; TRBD1 matches at 7 bases. CDR3 length equals 16 residues. V dropped 4 bases and J dropped 3; count of bases not matched to a gene: 11. Germline CDR1 reads LGHNA; CDR2 reads YNFKEQ. CDR3 nucleotides: TGTGCCAGCAGCCTCAGAGAGGGCAGGGGGGACTATGGCTACACCTTC. Protein sequence: CASSLREGRGDYGYTF.

The chain links TRBV18 to TRBJ1-1; no definite D call. Trimming shortened V by 1 base and J by 5 bases, and 11 bases separated the two germline ends. Per germline, CDR1 KGHSH and CDR2 LQKENI. CDR3 length: 14 residues. CDR3 coding DNA: TGTGCCAGCTCACCACTAGGGAGTACGACTGAAGCTTTCTTT. Translated: CASSPLGSTTEAFF. The full variable domain, in which reference TRBV18 and TRBJ1-1 provide the parts outside the CDR3, is NAGVMQNPRHLVRRRGQEARLRCSPMKGHSHVYWYRQLPEEGLKFMVYLQKENIIDESGMPKERFSAEFPKEGPSILRIQQVVRGDSAAYFCASSPLGSTTEAFFGQGTRLTVV.

The chain has TRBV21-1 and TRBJ1-5. TRBV21-1 is described as a pseudogene. This CDR3 is 16 amino acids long. This CDR3 reads CASSKVGTDSNQPQHF. CDR3 coding DNA: TGTGCCAGCAGCAAAGTGGGAACAGATAGCAATCAGCCCCAGCATTTT.

V is TRBV7-2 and J is TRBJ1-5, with 8 bases fitting TRBD1. Germline CDR1 reads SGHTA; CDR2 reads FQGNSA. The CDR3 spans 14 residues. The trim removed 5 bases at V and 4 bases at J, leaving 4 bases unmatched. The CDR3 DNA sequence: TGTGCCAGCAGCGCGAGACAGGGGAATCAGCCCCAGCATTTT. Encoded protein: CASSARQGNQPQHF. The full variable domain, with the rest looked up from reference TRBV7-2 and TRBJ1-5, is GAGVSQSPSNKVTEKGKDVELRCDPISGHTALYWYRQSLGQGLEFLIYFQGNSAPDKSGLPSDRFSAERTGGSVSTLTIQRTQQEDSAVYLCASSARQGNQPQHFGDGTRLSIL.

The chain couples TRBV7-3 to TRBJ1-6; a possible D gene is TRBD1 (5 bases). Trimming removed 5 bases from V and 7 bases from J, with 15 bases in between. Germline values: CDR1 SGHTA, CDR2 FQGTGA. The CDR3 is 15 amino acids. CDR3 amino acids: CASSIGTQGNSPLHF. DNA of the CDR3: TGTGCCAGCAGCATTGGGACTCAAGGAAATTCACCCCTCCACTTT. Combining the CDR3 with reference TRBV7-3 and TRBJ1-6 gives the whole variable domain GAGVSQTPSNKVTEKGKYVELRCDPISGHTALYWYRQSLGQGPEFLIYFQGTGAADDSGLPNDRFFAVRPEGSVSTLKIQRTERGDSAVYLCASSIGTQGNSPLHFGNGTRLTVT.

This clone was counted a single time. The chain couples TRBV6-5 to TRBJ2-7; D uncertain. The germline V gene has CDR1 MNHEY and CDR2 SVGAGI. V lost 5 bases and J 3 bases, leaving 14 bases between the germline ends. The CDR3 has 14 amino acids. The CDR3 bases are TGTGCCAGCAGTATGTCAGCTGTTAACTACGAGCAGTACTTC. Translating it yields CASSMSAVNYEQYF.

The V and J genes are TRBV29-1 and TRBJ2-7, with a weak D call TRBD1 (6 bases). The V gene lost 4 bases and the J gene lost 3 bases, with 19 bases spanning the gap. The germline gives CDR1 SQVTM, CDR2 ANQGSEA. The CDR3 runs to 15 residues. The chain's CDR3 is CSVVPSDSGNYEQYF. CDR3 nucleotide sequence: TGCAGCGTTGTTCCCTCGGACAGCGGAAACTACGAGCAGTACTTC.

This chain connects TRBV9 to TRBJ2-7, with 8 bases matching TRBD1. V lost 4 bases, J lost 5 bases, and 11 bases stayed unmatched. The germline CDR1 and CDR2 sequences are SGDLS and YYNGEE. The CDR3 has 15 amino acids. CDR3 amino acids: CASSPQGALLNEQYF. For the CDR3, the DNA is TGTGCCAGCAGCCCCCAGGGGGCCCTTTTAAACGAGCAGTACTTC.

J is TRBJ1-2 and V is TRBV18; 7 positions agree with TRBD1. The length of the CDR3 is 15 residues. Germline CDR1 KGHSH, CDR2 LQKENI. V trimming: 1 base; J trimming: 4 bases; junction bases outside the gene matches: 6. The DNA for the CDR3 is TGTGCCAGCTCACCACAGGGGGCTGCCGGCTATGGCTACACCTTC. It specifies CASSPQGAAGYGYTF.

This sequence joins TRBV9 and TRBJ2-1; TRBD2 matches at 7 bases. Germline CDR1 SGDLS, CDR2 YYNGEE. The CDR3 runs 16 residues. The trim removed 0 bases at V and 5 bases at J, leaving 8 bases unmatched. CDR3 sequence (DNA): TGTGCCAGCAGCGTAGGAGGTAGCGGGTCGAACAATGAGCAGTTCTTC. It specifies CASSVGGSGSNNEQFF.

This clone has just one count. At one end the junction does not follow the germline gene, possibly because of a read error. The chain combines TRBV9 with TRBJ1-1; no definite D call. The germline V gene has CDR1 SGDLS and CDR2 YYNGEE. The CDR3 contains 14 residues. The chain's CDR3 is CASSPALFNIEAFF. The CDR3, as DNA: TGTGCCAGCAGCCCGGCTCTTTTCAACATTGAAGCTTTCTTT.

The chain joins TRBV3-1 (or the pseudogene TRBV3-2) to TRBJ2-7; no firm D call. From germline, CDR1 is LGHDT and CDR2 YNNKEL (reference sequence). This CDR3 contains 13 residues. Between the trimmed V and J ends, which lost 0 bases and 4 bases, there was a span of 7 bases. The CDR3 protein is CASSQDRLYEQYF. The CDR3 DNA sequence: TGTGCCAGCAGCCAAGATCGGCTATACGAGCAGTACTTC.

This clone was picked up a small number of times. The CDR3 DNA follows: TGTGCCAGCAGTGGACAGGCCGATACGCAGTATTTT. Translating gives CASSGQADTQYF. The chain is built from TRBV12-3 or TRBV12-4 and TRBJ2-3, with 7 bases matching TRBD1. Losses at the gene ends were 5 bases for V and 6 bases for J; bases not matched to a gene: 2. CDR3 length: 12 residues.